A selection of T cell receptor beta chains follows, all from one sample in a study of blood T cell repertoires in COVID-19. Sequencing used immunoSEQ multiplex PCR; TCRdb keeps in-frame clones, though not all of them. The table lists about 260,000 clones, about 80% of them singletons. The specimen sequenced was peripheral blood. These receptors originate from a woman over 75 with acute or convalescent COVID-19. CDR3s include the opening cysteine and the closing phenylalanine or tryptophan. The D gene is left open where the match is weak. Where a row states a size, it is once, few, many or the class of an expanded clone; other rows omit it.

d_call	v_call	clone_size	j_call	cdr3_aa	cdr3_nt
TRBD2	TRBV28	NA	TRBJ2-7	CASKIHSGRTYEQYF	TGTGCCAGCAAAATACATAGCGGGAGAACCTACGAGCAGTACTTC
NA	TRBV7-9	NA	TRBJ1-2	CASSLRGSNYGYTF	TGTGCCAGCAGCTTACGGGGATCAAACTATGGCTACACCTTC
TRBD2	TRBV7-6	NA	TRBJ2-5	CASSPLSSGGSEYF	TGTGCCAGCAGCCCCCTCTCTAGCGGGGGATCGGAGTACTTC
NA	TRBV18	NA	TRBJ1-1	CASSPGLSEEAFF	TGTGCCAGCTCACCAGGACTCTCCGAGGAAGCTTTCTTT
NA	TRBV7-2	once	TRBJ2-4	CASSLTPNHRENIQYF	TGTGCCAGCAGCTTGACCCCGAATCACCGGGAAAACATTCAGTACTTC
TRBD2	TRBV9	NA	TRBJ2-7	CASSVESSLAGGTSEQYF	TGTGCCAGCAGCGTAGAATCTTCGCTAGCGGGGGGCACTAGTGAGCAGTACTTC
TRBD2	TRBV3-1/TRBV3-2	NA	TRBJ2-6	CASSQGFTKSGSRSGANVLTF	TGTGCCAGCAGCCAGGGATTTACAAAAAGCGGGAGCCGCTCTGGGGCCAACGTCCTGACTTTC
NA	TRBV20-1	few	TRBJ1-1	CSASMNTEAFF	TGCAGTGCTTCAATGAACACTGAAGCTTTCTTT
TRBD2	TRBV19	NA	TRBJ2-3	CASSPLTSGLSTDTQYF	TGTGCCAGTAGTCCGTTGACTAGCGGACTATCCACAGATACGCAGTATTTT
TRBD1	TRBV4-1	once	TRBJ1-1	CASSQDRTGGFSTEAFF	TGCGCCAGCAGCCAAGATAGGACAGGGGGTTTTAGTACTGAAGCTTTCTTT
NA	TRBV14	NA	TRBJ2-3	CASSQEGHGADTQYF	TGTGCCAGCAGCCAAGAGGGGCACGGAGCGGATACGCAGTATTTT
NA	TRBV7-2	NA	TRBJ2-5	CASSGTGGKETQYF	TGTGCCAGCAGCGGAACTGGAGGAAAGGAGACCCAGTACTTC
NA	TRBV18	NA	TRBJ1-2	CASSTDSYYGYTF	TGTGCCAGCTCAACCGACAGCTACTATGGCTACACCTTC
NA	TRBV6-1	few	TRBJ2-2	CASSEVRRGELFF	TGTGCCAGCAGTGAAGTCAGGCGAGGGGAGCTGTTTTTT
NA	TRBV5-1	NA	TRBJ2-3	CASSLQGTDTQYF	TGCGCCAGCAGCTTACAGGGCACAGATACGCAGTATTTT
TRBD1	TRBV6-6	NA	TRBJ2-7	CASSGQGYEQYF	TGTGCCAGCAGTGGACAGGGCTACGAGCAGTACTTC
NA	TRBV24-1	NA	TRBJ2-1	CATSDRDRYNEQFF	TGTGCCACCAGTGATCGAGACAGATACAATGAGCAGTTCTTC
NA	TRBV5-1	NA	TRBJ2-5	CASSPRPGETQYF	TGCGCCAGCAGCCCGCGGCCGGGGGAGACCCAGTACTTC
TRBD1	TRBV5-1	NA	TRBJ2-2	CASSLGVGQTVNGELFF	TGCGCCAGCAGCTTGGGAGTGGGACAGACTGTTAACGGGGAGCTGTTTTTT
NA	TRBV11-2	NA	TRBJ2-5	CASSPRIQAQKGETQYF	TGTGCCAGCAGCCCAAGGATACAGGCTCAAAAGGGGGAGACCCAGTACTTC
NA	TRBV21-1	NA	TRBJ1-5	CASSKDGELGDQPQHF	TGTGCCAGCAGCAAAGATGGGGAGTTAGGCGATCAGCCCCAGCATTTT
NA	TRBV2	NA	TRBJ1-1	CASKFGGQFNTEAFF	TGTGCCAGCAAATTCGGAGGACAGTTTAACACTGAAGCTTTCTTT